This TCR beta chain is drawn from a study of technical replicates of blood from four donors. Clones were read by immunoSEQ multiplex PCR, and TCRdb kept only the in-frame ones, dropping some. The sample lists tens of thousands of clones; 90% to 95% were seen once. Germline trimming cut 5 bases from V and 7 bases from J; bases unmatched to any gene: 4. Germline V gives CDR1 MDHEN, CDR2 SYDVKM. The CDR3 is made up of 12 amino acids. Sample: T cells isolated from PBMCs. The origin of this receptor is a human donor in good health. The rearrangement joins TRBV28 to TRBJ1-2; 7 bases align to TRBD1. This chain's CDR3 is CASSPDRAGYTF. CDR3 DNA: TGTGCCAGCAGTCCCGACAGGGCTGGCTACACCTTC.